This entry lists 19 T cell receptor beta chains sequenced from one sample in a study of T cells in Graves' hyperthyroidism and ophthalmopathy. It was RNA transcripts that yielded the amplified TCR beta CDR3 regions. The HTBI primer set served for first-round RT-PCR of the TCR CDR3. TCRdb re-analysed the multiplex PCR reads in MiXCR, keeping a single row per CDR3 protein. The sample lists around 290,000 distinct CDR3 sequences; roughly 13% were seen once. The sequenced sample consisted of blood. Receptors originate from a woman in her 30s with Graves' hyperthyroidism that later progressed to Graves' ophthalmopathy.

This clonotype was seen at least ten times. This chain joins TRBV20-1 and TRBJ2-2; D possibly corresponds to TRBD1 (5 bases). Germline CDR1 is DFQATT and CDR2 is SNEGSKA (reference sequence). Deletions cut 6 bases from V and 0 bases from J, with 11 bases between. This CDR3 contains 14 residues. The CDR3, as DNA: TGCAGTGCAGTAGACAGTGCGAACACCGGGGAGCTGTTTTTT. The encoded protein is CSAVDSANTGELFF.

Ten or more counts support this clonotype. In DNA form, the CDR3 reads TGTGCCAGCAGAGCTATAGACAGGGAAAATTACAATGAGCAGTTCTTC. Protein product: CASRAIDRENYNEQFF. The gene calls are TRBV2 and TRBJ2-1; 7 bases line up with TRBD1. The CDR3 length is 16 residues. Germline values: CDR1 SNHLY, CDR2 FYNNEI. Trimming removed 6 bases from V and 4 bases from J; junction bases left unmatched: 12.

This clonotype was seen ten or more times. This sequence joins TRBV12-3 or TRBV12-4 and TRBJ1-5, with unresolved D. Trimming removed 0 bases at V and 0 bases at J, with 9 bases between. There are 16 residues in the CDR3. CDR3 bases: TGTGCCAGCAGTTTAGCGGTCGCCATTAGCAATCAGCCCCAGCATTTT. It encodes CASSLAVAISNQPQHF.

This clonotype has a handful of counts. The V call is TRBV6-4, the J call TRBJ1-1; a possible D gene is TRBD1 (5 bases). The CDR3 totals 13 residues. Germline assignment: CDR1 MRHNA and CDR2 SNTAGT. V was cut by 2 bases and J by 4 bases, with 8 bases left in between. This CDR3 reads CASSDRRGTEAFF. CDR3 sequence (DNA): TGTGCCAGCAGTGACAGGAGGGGCACTGAAGCTTTCTTT.

This clonotype appeared a few times. The CDR3 reads CASSDEASGYDTQYF. CDR3 nucleotide sequence: TGTGCCAGCAGTGACGAGGCTAGCGGTTACGATACGCAGTATTTT. The V gene is TRBV6-4, the J gene TRBJ2-3, with TRBD2 matching 7 bases. V gave up 2 bases and J gave up 6 bases; unmatched junction bases: 8. The CDR3 loop spans 15 amino acids. CDR1 is MRHNA and CDR2 is SNTAGT in the germline V gene.

The V and J genes are TRBV5-6 and TRBJ2-5; D gene uncertain. This CDR3 comprises 13 residues. Trimming stripped 4 bases from V and 3 bases from J, with 10 bases between. CDR1 is SGHDT and CDR2 is YYEEEE in the germline V gene. CDR3 sequence: CASSPDIEETQYF. The DNA of the CDR3 is TGTGCCAGCAGCCCAGACATAGAAGAGACCCAGTACTTC.

The chain is built from TRBV6-1 and TRBJ1-5, with 7 bases identical to TRBD1. In germline, CDR1 is MNHNS, CDR2 SASEGT. The CDR3 loop spans 14 amino acids. The ends lost 11 bases at V and 2 bases at J; junction bases unmatched: 9. CDR3 region: CAGRGQVGNQPQHF. The DNA for the CDR3 is TGTGCCGGCCGCGGACAGGTGGGCAATCAGCCCCAGCATTTT.

V gene TRBV5-8 combines with J gene TRBJ2-7, with 9 nucleotides matching TRBD1. The CDR3 is made up of 14 amino acids. Germline assignment: CDR1 SGHTS and CDR2 YDEGEE. Germline trimming cut 1 base from V and 7 bases from J; bases unmatched to any gene: 6. The CDR3 bases are TGTGCCAGCAGCTTGACAGGGGGCCGTCGAGAGCAGTACTTC. Translating gives CASSLTGGRREQYF.

This clonotype was seen many times. The V gene is TRBV12-3 or TRBV12-4, the J gene TRBJ2-7; D is unclear. Trimming removed 6 bases at V and 2 bases at J, with 8 bases between. CDR3 length: 12 residues. The CDR3 here is CASSRATYEQYF. CDR3 DNA sequence: TGTGCCAGCAGCAGAGCAACCTACGAGCAGTACTTC.

This clonotype was detected many times. This chain connects TRBV18 to TRBJ2-1, with 9 positions matching TRBD2. Germline V CDR1 and CDR2: KGHSH, LQKENI. The junction had 13 bases not matched to a gene; V was cut back by 3 bases and J by 7 bases. The CDR3 loop spans 17 amino acids. CDR3 residues: CASSPQIGAGGRNEQFF. In DNA, the CDR3 is TGTGCCAGCTCACCCCAAATCGGGGCGGGAGGGAGGAATGAGCAGTTCTTC.

This clonotype has at least ten counts. The chain is built from TRBV7-3 and TRBJ2-1; possible D gene TRBD1, 6 bases. Germline assignment: CDR1 SGHTA and CDR2 FQGTGA. This CDR3 has 15 amino acids. The germline V and J ends were trimmed by 3 bases and 6 bases, with 15 bases remaining between them. The CDR3 bases are TGTGCCAGCAGCTTGACGCAGGGGCATTTCAATGAGCAGTTCTTC. Translation: CASSLTQGHFNEQFF.

This clonotype was counted at least ten times. The chain employs TRBV5-5 and TRBJ2-7; no firm D call. Germline-derived CDR1 and CDR2 are SGHKS and YYEKEE (reference sequence). This CDR3 region has 13 residues. The germline V and J ends were trimmed by 4 bases and 5 bases, with 13 bases remaining between them. The CDR3 loop is CASSPVVIHEQYF. The CDR3 DNA reads TGTGCCAGCAGCCCTGTGGTGATCCACGAGCAGTACTTC.

This clonotype was observed many times. The chain links TRBV12-3 or TRBV12-4 to TRBJ2-7; D unresolved. Trimming pared 7 bases from V and 3 bases from J, leaving 10 bases between. The CDR3 is 12 residues long. DNA for the CDR3: TGTGCCAGCACACGGTCTCGCTACGAGCAGTACTTC. This codes for CASTRSRYEQYF.

There are many counts of this clonotype. The chain employs TRBV9 and TRBJ2-7; 9 bases agree with TRBD1. The V gene's germline CDR1 is SGDLS and CDR2 YYNGEE. The CDR3 contains 17 residues. J was trimmed by 5 bases and V by 3 bases; bases with no gene match: 15. The CDR3 DNA is TGTGCCAGCAGCGCCGCGGGACAGGGTAAATCCCCTCACGAGCAGTACTTC. It yields the protein CASSAAGQGKSPHEQYF. The entire variable domain, with the rest obtained from reference TRBV9 and TRBJ2-7, is as follows: DSGVTQTPKHLITATGQRVTLRCSPRSGDLSVYWYQQSLDQGLQFLIQYYNGEERAKGNILERFSAQQFPDLHSELNLSSLELGDSALYFCASSAAGQGKSPHEQYFGPGTRLTVT.

This clonotype has ten or more counts. The J gene is TRBJ2-5, the V gene TRBV7-9; TRBD1 matches 7 bases. Germline CDR1 is SEHNR and CDR2 is FQNEAQ (reference sequence). After removal of 3 bases from V and 3 bases from J, the junction contained 7 bases not matched to a gene. The CDR3 contains 15 residues. The CDR3 protein is CASSFPIDREETQYF. DNA of the CDR3: TGTGCCAGCAGCTTCCCCATCGACAGGGAAGAGACCCAGTACTTC.

This chain connects TRBV6-1 to TRBJ2-2, with D maybe TRBD2 (5 bases). Per germline, CDR1 MNHNS and CDR2 SASEGT. V dropped 6 bases and J dropped 3 bases, with 17 bases sitting between them. The length of the CDR3 is 16 residues. CDR3 protein: CASRLTGLEDTGELFF. CDR3 bases: TGTGCCAGCAGACTTACGGGATTGGAAGACACCGGGGAGCTGTTTTTT.

Notes on this clonotype: A much larger clone lies one base from this, so it may be a read error. The rearrangement links TRBV4-1 to TRBJ2-7; 8 bases line up with TRBD1. The DNA end is more similar to TRBJ2-1, so the J call may be wrong. CDR3 length equals 16 residues. Germline V lookup: CDR1 MGHRA, CDR2 YSYEKL. In nucleotides, the CDR3 is TGCGCCAGCAGCCAAGGCCGGACAGGGATTACCTACGAGCAGTTCTTC. Its translation: CASSQGRTGITYEQFF.

This clonotype was recorded at least ten times. This chain links TRBV7-2 with TRBJ2-7; TRBD2 aligns across 8 bases. With V trimmed by 5 bases and J by 5 bases, 5 bases remained unmatched. Germline V lookup: CDR1 SGHTA, CDR2 FQGNSA. The length of the CDR3 is 13 residues. CDR3 in DNA: TGTGCCAGCAGCCGAGCCGGGGGGGACGAGCAGTACTTC. It is translated as CASSRAGGDEQYF.

The V gene is TRBV29-1, the J gene TRBJ1-2; D is ambiguous. The V end lost 4 bases, the J end lost 1 base, and 4 bases lay between the germline ends. The CDR3 is 11 residues long. Germline values: CDR1 SQVTM, CDR2 ANQGSEA. The CDR3 nucleotides read TGCAGCGTTGGGGGTAACTATGGCTACACCTTC. Protein sequence: CSVGGNYGYTF.